The T cell receptor beta chain under discussion was sequenced for a study of shared clonotypes between healthy human individuals. Method: immunoSEQ multiplex PCR; TCRdb's copy keeps in-frame clones and lacks some. The sample lists roughly 2.1 million clones, under 95% occurring once. The naive CD8 subset, CD45RO-negative cells positively selected for CCR7, excluded terminally differentiated effector memory CD45RA+ cells. The V gene's germline CDR1 is MNHEY and CDR2 SMNVEV (reference sequence). V gave up 6 bases and J gave up 3 bases, with 9 bases separating them. The CDR3 spans 13 residues. Source material: naive CD8+ T cells from PBMCs. The TCR originated in a man aged 18 to 29 in good health. Some clones in this sample may be carry-over from other donors' samples. The chain combines TRBV27 with TRBJ1-5; a possible D gene is TRBD1 (5 bases). The CDR3 region is CASRGTVNQPQHF. The CDR3 DNA follows: TGTGCCAGCAGGGGGACGGTCAATCAGCCCCAGCATTTT.